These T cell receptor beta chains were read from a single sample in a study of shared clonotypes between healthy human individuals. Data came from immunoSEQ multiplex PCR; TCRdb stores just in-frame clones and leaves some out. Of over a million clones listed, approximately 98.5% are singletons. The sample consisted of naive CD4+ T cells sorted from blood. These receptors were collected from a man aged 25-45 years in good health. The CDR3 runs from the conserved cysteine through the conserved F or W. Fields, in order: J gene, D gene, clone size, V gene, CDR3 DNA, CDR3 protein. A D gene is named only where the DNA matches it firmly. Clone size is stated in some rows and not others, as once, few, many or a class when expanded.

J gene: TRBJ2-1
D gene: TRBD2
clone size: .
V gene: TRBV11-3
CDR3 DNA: TGTGCCAGCAGCTCGGTAGCGGGAGCACCCAGTAAGCAGTTCTTC
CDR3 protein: CASSSVAGAPSKQFF

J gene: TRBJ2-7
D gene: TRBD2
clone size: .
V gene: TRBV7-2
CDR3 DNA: TGTGCCAGCAGCCGTAGCGGGAGTGGGGACTACGAGCAGTACTTC
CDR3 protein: CASSRSGSGDYEQYF

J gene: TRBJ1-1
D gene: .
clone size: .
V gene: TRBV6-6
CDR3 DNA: TGTGCCAGCACCGTTCGCACTGAAGCTTTCTTT
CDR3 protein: CASTVRTEAFF

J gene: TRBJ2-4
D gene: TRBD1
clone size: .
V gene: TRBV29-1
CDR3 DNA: TGCAGCGCCGGACAGGGGGTAGCCAAAAACATTCAGTACTTC
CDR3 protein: CSAGQGVAKNIQYF

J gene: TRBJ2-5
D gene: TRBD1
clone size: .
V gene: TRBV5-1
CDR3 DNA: TGCGCCAGCAGCTTGGATAGTTCGGGACAGGGGGAGACCCAGTACTTC
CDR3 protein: CASSLDSSGQGETQYF

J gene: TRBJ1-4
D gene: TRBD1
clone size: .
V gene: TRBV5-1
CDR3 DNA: TGCGCCAGCAGCCTTCTACAGGGGAATGAAAAACTGTTTTTT
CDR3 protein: CASSLLQGNEKLFF

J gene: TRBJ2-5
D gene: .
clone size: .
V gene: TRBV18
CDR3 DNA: TGTGCCAGCTCAGATGGACTGGGTCAAGAGACCCAGTACTTC
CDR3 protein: CASSDGLGQETQYF

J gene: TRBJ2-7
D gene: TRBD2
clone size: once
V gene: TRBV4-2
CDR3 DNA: TGTGCCAGCAGTCCGGGGACTAGCGGGAGGTCCGAGCAGTACTTC
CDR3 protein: CASSPGTSGRSEQYF

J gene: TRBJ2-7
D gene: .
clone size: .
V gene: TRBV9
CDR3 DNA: TGTGCCAGCAGCGTCGGGTCCCTCCCCTACGAGCAGTACTTC
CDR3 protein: CASSVGSLPYEQYF

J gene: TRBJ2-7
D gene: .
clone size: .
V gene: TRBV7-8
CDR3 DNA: TGTGCCAGCAGCTTACGGGGGGACAGCTCCTACGAGCAGTACTTC
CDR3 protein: CASSLRGDSSYEQYF

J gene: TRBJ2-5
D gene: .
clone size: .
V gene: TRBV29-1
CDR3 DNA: TGCAGCGTTGGGGAAATTGAGACCCAGTACTTC
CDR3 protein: CSVGEIETQYF

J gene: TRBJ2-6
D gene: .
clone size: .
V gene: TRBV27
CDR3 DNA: TGTGCCAGCAGAAACTCTGGGGCCAACGTCCTGACTTTC
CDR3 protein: CASRNSGANVLTF

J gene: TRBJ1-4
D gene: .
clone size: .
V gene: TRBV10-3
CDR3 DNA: TGTGCCACTGGGACTGCCACGGCAGGAGAAAAACTGTTTTTT
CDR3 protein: CATGTATAGEKLFF

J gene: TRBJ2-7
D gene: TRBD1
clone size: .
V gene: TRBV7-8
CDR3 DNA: TGTGCCAGCAGCTTAAGTCACAGGGGGGACTACGAGCAGTACTTC
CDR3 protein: CASSLSHRGDYEQYF

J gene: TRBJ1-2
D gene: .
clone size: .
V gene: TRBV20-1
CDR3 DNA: TGCAGTGCTAGTACAGGGAGTGGCTACACCTTC
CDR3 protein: CSASTGSGYTF

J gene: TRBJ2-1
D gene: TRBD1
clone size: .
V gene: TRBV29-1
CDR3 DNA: TGCAGCGTCTCCAGGGGGACGGGCTACAATGAGCAGTTCTTC
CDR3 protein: CSVSRGTGYNEQFF

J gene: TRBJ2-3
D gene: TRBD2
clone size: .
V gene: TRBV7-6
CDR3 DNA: TGTGCCAGCAGCCAATCCGGGACTAGAGGCACAGATACGCAGTATTTT
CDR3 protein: CASSQSGTRGTDTQYF

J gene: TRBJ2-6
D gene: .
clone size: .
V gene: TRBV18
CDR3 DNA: TGTGCCAGCTTACGGGACATTCTCTCTGGGGCCAACGTCCTGACTTTC
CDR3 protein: CASLRDILSGANVLTF

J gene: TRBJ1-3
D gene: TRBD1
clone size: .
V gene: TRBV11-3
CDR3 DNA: TGTGCCAGCAGCCTACACCGGGGGACAGGCTCTGGAAACACCATATATTTT
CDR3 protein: CASSLHRGTGSGNTIYF

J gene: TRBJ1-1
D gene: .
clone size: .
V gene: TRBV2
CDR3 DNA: TGTGCCAGCAGCTTCCGACAGTCTGAAGCTTTCTTT
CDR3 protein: CASSFRQSEAFF

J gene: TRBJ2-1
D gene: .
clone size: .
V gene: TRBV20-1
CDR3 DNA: TGCAGTGCTAGGAGGGGTGAGCAGTTCTTC
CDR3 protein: CSARRGEQFF

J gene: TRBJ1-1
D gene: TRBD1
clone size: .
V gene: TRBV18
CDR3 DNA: TGTGCCAGCTCACCGGGACAGCAGAACACTGAAGCTTTCTTT
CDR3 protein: CASSPGQQNTEAFF

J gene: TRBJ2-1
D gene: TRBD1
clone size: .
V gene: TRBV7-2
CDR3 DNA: TGTGCCAGCAGCCAGGGGACAGTCCCATACAATGAGCAGTTCTTC
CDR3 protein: CASSQGTVPYNEQFF

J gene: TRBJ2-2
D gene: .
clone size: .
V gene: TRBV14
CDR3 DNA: TGTGCCAGCAGCCAACGCCGGGCCAGTAGCGGGGAGCTGTTTTTT
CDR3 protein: CASSQRRASSGELFF

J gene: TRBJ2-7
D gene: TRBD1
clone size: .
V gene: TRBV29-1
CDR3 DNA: TGCAGCGTTGCCGGGACAGGGGTGGACGAGCAGTACTTC
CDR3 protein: CSVAGTGVDEQYF

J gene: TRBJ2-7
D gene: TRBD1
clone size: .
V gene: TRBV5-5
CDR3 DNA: TGTGCCAGCAGCTCGCGGGACAGGAACTACGAGCAGTACTTC
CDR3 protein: CASSSRDRNYEQYF

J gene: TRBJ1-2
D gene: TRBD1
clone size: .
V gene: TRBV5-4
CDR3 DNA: TGTGCCAGCAGCTTAGGGACAGGGGTCGACTATGGCTACACCTTC
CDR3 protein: CASSLGTGVDYGYTF

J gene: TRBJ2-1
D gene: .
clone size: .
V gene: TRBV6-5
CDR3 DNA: TGTGCCAGCAGTAAAGGTCTACTCAATGAGCAGTTCTTC
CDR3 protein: CASSKGLLNEQFF

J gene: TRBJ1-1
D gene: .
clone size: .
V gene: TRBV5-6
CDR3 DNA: TGTGCCAGCAGCATGTACATAGTCACTGAAGCTTTCTTT
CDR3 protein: CASSMYIVTEAFF

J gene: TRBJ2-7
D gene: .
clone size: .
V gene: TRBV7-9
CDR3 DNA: TGTGCCAGCAGCTCGGGGACACCACCCTACGAGCAGTACTTC
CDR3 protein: CASSSGTPPYEQYF

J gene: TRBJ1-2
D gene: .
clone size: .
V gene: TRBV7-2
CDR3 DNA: TGTGCCAGCAGCTTAGTCTTCTCTGCTAACTATGGCTACACCTTC
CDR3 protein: CASSLVFSANYGYTF

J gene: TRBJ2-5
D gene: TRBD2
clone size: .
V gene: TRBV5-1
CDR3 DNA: TGCGCCAGCAGCCACCCGACTAGCGGAGGCCGAGAGACCCAGTACTTC
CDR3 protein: CASSHPTSGGRETQYF

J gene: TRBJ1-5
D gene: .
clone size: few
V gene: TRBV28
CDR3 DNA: TGTGCCAGCAGGTTATGGAGGAGCCGCGGTAACCAGCCCCAGCATTTT
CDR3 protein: CASRLWRSRGNQPQHF